Shown below are 19 T cell receptor beta chains from a single sample sequenced in a study of blood T cell repertoires in COVID-19. The repertoire was sequenced with immunoSEQ multiplex PCR; TCRdb's copy has only in-frame clones and lacks some. Among about 50,000 clones, 89% were seen once, and the ten largest hold roughly 2%. The sample comprised peripheral blood. The source is a human donor in a cohort sampled during active COVID-19.

This clone appeared once. The chain carries TRBV7-9 and TRBJ1-4; 10 positions agree with TRBD1. This CDR3 is 14 amino acids long. CDR1 and CDR2 (germline): SEHNR, FQNEAQ (reference sequence). V lost 4 bases and J lost 9; bases outside the gene matches: 5. The CDR3 DNA is TGTGCCAGCAGCTCCCCGGGACAGGGGCAAAAACTGTTTTTT. Translating it yields CASSSPGQGQKLFF.

The chain employs TRBV11-2 and TRBJ2-5; 7 positions agree with TRBD1. CDR1 SGHAT and CDR2 FQNNGV come from the germline V gene. This CDR3 spans 17 amino acids. V dropped 1 base and J dropped 5; count of bases not matched to a gene: 13. DNA for the CDR3: TGTGCCAGCAGCTTAGGGAGGTTCACAGGGGAAGGGGAGACCCAGTACTTC. Translation gives CASSLGRFTGEGETQYF.

This clone has a handful of counts. CDR3 loop: CASSLGRTATNEKLFF. CDR3 sequence (DNA): TGCGCCAGCAGCTTGGGTCGGACAGCAACTAATGAAAAACTGTTTTTT. The chain links TRBV5-1 to TRBJ1-4; TRBD1 might be the D (6 bases). This CDR3 has 16 residues. Germline V lookup: CDR1 SGHRS, CDR2 YFSETQ. Trimming removed 0 bases from V and 0 bases from J, with 9 bases in between.

This clone has only a few counts. The chain joins TRBV2 to TRBJ2-7; tentative D call: TRBD1 (6 bases). Germline CDR1 and CDR2: SNHLY and FYNNEI. V lost 1 base and J 3 bases, leaving 13 bases between the germline ends. The CDR3 spans 15 residues. The CDR3 reads CASSEVGQTFYEQYF. CDR3 bases: TGTGCCAGCAGTGAAGTCGGACAGACTTTCTACGAGCAGTACTTC.

CDR3 bases: TGTGCCAGCAGCCCTAGCGGGAGGGCGGGGGGAGAGACCCAGTACTTC. Its protein is CASSPSGRAGGETQYF. This chain uses TRBV7-2 with TRBJ2-5; TRBD2 agrees at 12 bases. Germline CDR1 and CDR2: SGHTA and FQGNSA. The CDR3 sequence is 16 residues long. J gave up 4 bases and V 5 bases, and 8 bases lay outside the gene matches.

The genes are TRBV19 and TRBJ1-5; D possibly corresponds to TRBD1 (5 bases). The CDR3 has 15 residues. Trimming removed 7 bases from V and 5 bases from J, with 18 bases in between. Germline loops: CDR1 LNHDA, CDR2 SQIVND (reference sequence). In nucleotides, the CDR3 is TGTGCCAGTAAATTATGGCCTCAGGGTGATCAGCCCCAGCATTTT. As protein: CASKLWPQGDQPQHF.

This chain joins TRBV10-3 and TRBJ1-5, with TRBD1 identical over 10 bases. The CDR3 contains 15 residues. Trimming removed 8 bases from V and 3 bases from J; junction bases left unmatched: 7. The germline gives CDR1 ENHRY, CDR2 SYGVKD. For the CDR3, the DNA is TGTGCCATCGGCGGGGGGACAGGGGACAATCAGCCCCAGCATTTT. Protein sequence: CAIGGGTGDNQPQHF.

The V gene is TRBV15, the J gene TRBJ2-2; D may be TRBD2 (6 bases). The CDR3 covers 16 residues. The V gene's germline CDR1 is LNHNV and CDR2 YYDKDF (reference sequence). V was shortened by 3 bases and J by 4 bases, with 15 bases between the two germline ends. In nucleotides, the CDR3 is TGTGCCACCAGCAGGGACGGGACTGGGAGCACCGGGGAGCTGTTTTTT. This sequence encodes CATSRDGTGSTGELFF. Combining the CDR3 with reference TRBV15 and TRBJ2-2 gives the whole variable domain DAMVIQNPRYQVTQFGKPVTLSCSQTLNHNVMYWYQQKSSQAPKLLFHYYDKDFNNEADTPDNFQSRRPNTSFCFLDIRSPGLGDTAMYLCATSRDGTGSTGELFFGEGSRLTVL.

V is TRBV28 and J is TRBJ1-4; TRBD1 might be the D (6 bases). Germline lookup yields CDR1 MDHEN and CDR2 SYDVKM. V was pared by 3 bases and J by 5 bases, with 16 bases between. The CDR3 has 16 residues. The CDR3 nucleotides read TGTGCCAGCAGTTTTGGAGGGGGGGCCCTAAATGAAAAACTGTTTTTT. It codes for CASSFGGGALNEKLFF. The full variable domain, with the rest looked up from reference TRBV28 and TRBJ1-4, is DVKVTQSSRYLVKRTGEKVFLECVQDMDHENMFWYRQDPGLGLRLIYFSYDVKMKEKGDIPEGYSVSREKKERFSLILESASTNQTSMYLCASSFGGGALNEKLFFGSGTQLSVL.

Details on this clone: The same CDR3 arises from other DNA sequences in this sample as well. The chain links TRBV7-2 to TRBJ2-7; 9 bases align to TRBD1. Per the germline V gene, CDR1 is SGHTA and CDR2 is FQGNSA. The J segment lost 2 bases and the V segment lost 5 bases, leaving 4 bases of the junction unmatched. The CDR3 spans 14 residues. The chain's CDR3 is CASSPTGGPYEQYF. The CDR3 nucleotides read TGTGCCAGCAGCCCGACAGGGGGTCCCTACGAGCAGTACTTC.

This sequence joins TRBV6-2 or TRBV6-3 and TRBJ1-2; 7 nucleotides agree with TRBD1. V shed 6 bases, J shed 2 bases, and the junction held 3 bases outside the gene matches. The CDR3 has 13 residues. Germline V CDR1 and CDR2: MNHEY, SVGEGT. CDR3 sequence reads: CASSNRGNYGYTF. CDR3 DNA: TGTGCCAGCAGCAACAGGGGAAACTATGGCTACACCTTC.

This chain connects TRBV10-2 to TRBJ1-2, with D possibly being TRBD1 (6 bases). The germline V gene encodes CDR1 WSHSY and CDR2 SAAADI. The CDR3 has 15 amino acids. Trimming cost V 5 bases and J 0 bases, with 13 bases left between them. This CDR3 reads CASSNITGTNYGYTF. The CDR3 DNA reads as TGCGCCAGCAGTAATATAACAGGGACTAACTATGGCTACACCTTC.

This chain links TRBV28 with TRBJ2-5; 7 bases align to TRBD1. J gave up 2 bases and V 2 bases, and 8 bases lay outside the gene matches. The germline V gene has CDR1 MDHEN and CDR2 SYDVKM. The CDR3 is 16 residues long. Written as DNA, the CDR3 is TGTGCCAGCAGTTTACCGACAGGGTCCCATCAAGAGACCCAGTACTTC. It translates to CASSLPTGSHQETQYF.

The V and J genes are TRBV7-9 and TRBJ2-5, with TRBD2 matching 10 bases. From germline, CDR1 is SEHNR and CDR2 FQNEAQ (reference sequence). After removal of 5 bases from V and 2 bases from J, the junction contained 2 bases not matched to a gene. CDR3 size: 14 residues. For the CDR3, the DNA is TGTGCCAGCAGCCCGGGACTAGCGCAAGAGACCCAGTACTTC. Its translation: CASSPGLAQETQYF.

V usage is TRBV7-2 and J usage is TRBJ2-3; 10 positions agree with TRBD2. The germline V gene encodes CDR1 SGHTA and CDR2 FQGNSA. After removal of 1 base from V and 0 bases from J, the junction contained 4 bases not matched to a gene. This CDR3 is 17 amino acids long. The CDR3 protein is CASSLVSSGSSTDTQYF. The CDR3 nucleotides are TGTGCCAGCAGCTTAGTGTCTAGCGGGAGTAGCACAGATACGCAGTATTTT.

This clone was counted a single time. The V and J genes are TRBV3-1 (or the pseudogene TRBV3-2) and TRBJ2-1, with D perhaps TRBD1 (5 bases). CDR3 length: 14 amino acids. Germline V gives CDR1 LGHDT, CDR2 YNNKEL (reference sequence). The V and J ends lost 1 base and 5 bases respectively, with 9 bases between them. Here the CDR3 DNA reads TGTGCCAGCAGCCAAGTGTGGGGCAACAATGAGCAGTTCTTC. Translation gives CASSQVWGNNEQFF.

The CDR3 is CASSLRAGELFF. CDR3 DNA sequence: TGTGCCAGTAGCCTCCGAGCCGGGGAGCTGTTTTTT. This chain uses TRBV19 with TRBJ2-2, with no clear D. The CDR3 spans 12 residues. Per the germline V gene, CDR1 is LNHDA and CDR2 is SQIVND (reference sequence). V was shortened by 6 bases and J by 6 bases, with 8 bases between the two germline ends.

The chain combines TRBV7-3 with TRBJ2-1; 7 nucleotides align to TRBD2. This CDR3 comprises 14 residues. Germline V lookup: CDR1 SGHTA, CDR2 FQGTGA. With V trimmed by 4 bases and J by 5 bases, 5 bases remained unmatched. The CDR3 is CASSSSGTHNEQFF. The CDR3 region has the DNA TGTGCCAGCAGCTCCAGCGGGACCCACAATGAGCAGTTCTTC.

V is TRBV5-1 and J is TRBJ2-3; D may be TRBD2 (6 bases). There are 16 residues in the CDR3. Trimming shortened V by 2 bases and J by 1 base, and 14 bases separated the two germline ends. From germline, CDR1 is SGHRS and CDR2 YFSETQ. The CDR3 DNA reads as TGCGCCAGCAGCTTTCGACTAGTTAGCGGCACAGATACGCAGTATTTT. Translating it yields CASSFRLVSGTDTQYF.